The sequence of this T cell receptor (beta chain) was determined in a study of regulatory T cells in long-lasting Graves disease. In the study overall: Antithyroid drugs had been taken under 3 months by newly diagnosed Graves' patients.

Libraries of TCR beta came from iRepertoire HTBI primers plus Arm-PCR of CDR3 regions. TCRdb fed the multiplex PCR reads into MiXCR, producing one record per CDR3 protein. The table lists about 540,000 distinct CDR3 sequences, around an eighth of them singletons. Findings and limits, study-wide: Newly diagnosed Graves' patients had higher TCR diversity than persistent ones. A greater number of public clonotypes (more than 2,500) was shared by persistent patients than by new patients (around 970).

Indicated time point: newly diagnosed GD, antithyroid drugs for less than 3 months. Construction of the TCR library relied on RNA isolated from PBMCs. The CDR3 has 16 residues. Germline loops: CDR1 PRHDT, CDR2 FYEKMQ (reference sequence). Trimming left V 3 bases short and J 0 bases short, with 15 bases between. In regard to this clonotype: What it binds is not known.

Another study also made use of these data, one on T cells in Graves' hyperthyroidism and ophthalmopathy. Turning to that study: Hyperthyroidism in the patients, aged 18 to 65, was newly diagnosed and under 2 months in duration.

The chain combines TRBV13 with TRBJ2-7; D is perhaps TRBD2 (6 bases). The TCR was taken from a man aged 25 to 40 with Graves disease. The sample here was peripheral blood mononuclear cells (PBMCs), taken at new diagnosis, from a patient treated with antithyroid drugs. In DNA form, the CDR3 reads TGTGCCAGCAGCTTCTCCTCCGGGACTTCCTCCTACGAGCAGTACTTC. This translates into CASSFSSGTSSYEQYF.